Listed below are T cell receptor beta chains from one sample, sequenced in a study of shared clonotypes between healthy human individuals. Clones were read by immunoSEQ multiplex PCR, and TCRdb kept only the in-frame ones, dropping some. Of 1,500,000 or so clones in the sample, 97% to 99% are singletons; the top ten hold under 0.45%. Material: naive CD4+ T cells sorted from blood. The receptors shown here come from a man younger than 40 in good health. The CDR3 runs from the conserved cysteine through the conserved F or W. Each record gives: clone size, V gene, D gene, J gene, CDR3 DNA, CDR3 protein. The D gene is left open where the match is weak. Where a row states a size, it is once, few, many or the class of an expanded clone; other rows omit it.

once	TRBV29-1	NA	TRBJ1-3	TGCAGCGTCTCCGGGACAAACTCTGGAAACACCATATATTTT	CSVSGTNSGNTIYF
NA	TRBV30	NA	TRBJ2-7	TGTGCCTGGAGTGTATCGGGTGGGGAGCAGTACTTC	CAWSVSGGEQYF
NA	TRBV7-8	TRBD1	TRBJ1-5	TGTGCCAGCAGCCTACAGGGACAGGGAGCCAATCAGCCCCAGCATTTT	CASSLQGQGANQPQHF
NA	TRBV28	NA	TRBJ1-1	TGTGCCAGCAGCCTCCCCATTTGGGATTTGGACTTT	CASSLPIWDLDF
once	TRBV7-2	TRBD1	TRBJ1-2	TGTGCCAGCAGCACACGGGACAGGGGGAACTATGGCTACACCTTC	CASSTRDRGNYGYTF
NA	TRBV18	NA	TRBJ1-5	TGTGCCAGCTCACAGACGACAGGAAATAGCAATCAGCCCCAGCATTTT	CASSQTTGNSNQPQHF
NA	TRBV27	NA	TRBJ2-7	TGTGCCAGCACTCCATACGGGAGCTCCTACGAGCAGTACTTC	CASTPYGSSYEQYF
NA	TRBV21-1	NA	TRBJ2-1	TGTGCCAGCAGCAAAGTTTGGGGGGATGAGCAGTTCTTC	CASSKVWGDEQFF
NA	TRBV11-2	NA	TRBJ2-7	TGTGCCAGCAGCTTTCTAGACTCCCTTAACGAGCAGTACTTC	CASSFLDSLNEQYF
NA	TRBV27	NA	TRBJ1-5	TGTGCCAGCAGTTTAATGGCAGGGATGGGCAATCAGCCCCAGCATTTT	CASSLMAGMGNQPQHF
NA	TRBV6-5	NA	TRBJ2-4	TGTGCCAGCAGTTACTCCAGAATAGCCAAAAACATTCAGTACTTC	CASSYSRIAKNIQYF
NA	TRBV20-1	TRBD1	TRBJ2-7	TGCAGTGCTTCACAGGGGGGCGAGCAGTACTTC	CSASQGGEQYF
NA	TRBV11-2	NA	TRBJ2-1	TGTGCCAGCGGGGAAATCGGGATCAAAATCAATGAGCAGTTCTTC	CASGEIGIKINEQFF
NA	TRBV7-2	TRBD2	TRBJ2-7	TGTGCCAGCAGGGTAGCGGGGCCCCGCCCCTACGAGCAGTACTTC	CASRVAGPRPYEQYF
NA	TRBV7-2	NA	TRBJ1-2	TGTGCCAGCAGCCCCCCTCGGACGGAAAACTATGGCTACACCTTC	CASSPPRTENYGYTF
once	TRBV30	NA	TRBJ2-1	TGTGCCCAGAGGGGTCCCGCCCGCTCCTACAATGAGCAGTTCTTC	CAQRGPARSYNEQFF
once	TRBV28	NA	TRBJ1-5	TGTGCCAGCAACACGGGAGACCATCAGCCCCAGCATTTT	CASNTGDHQPQHF
once	TRBV19	TRBD1	TRBJ2-7	TGTGCCAGTAGTTTAAGACAGGGGGCCGACGAGCAGTACTTC	CASSLRQGADEQYF
NA	TRBV5-5	NA	TRBJ1-3	TGTGCCAGCAGCCTGGGGACACCTGGAAACACCATATATTTT	CASSLGTPGNTIYF
once	TRBV28	TRBD2	TRBJ2-7	TGTGCCAGCAGTGGGCCGGCTAGCGGGACCTACGAGCAGTACTTC	CASSGPASGTYEQYF
NA	TRBV6-4	NA	TRBJ2-2	TGTGCCAGCAGTGCCAATCAGGGGAACGGGGAGCTGTTTTTT	CASSANQGNGELFF
once	TRBV6-6	NA	TRBJ2-7	TGTGCCAGCAGTTACTCGATCTCTCGGGTCCACGAGCAGTACTTC	CASSYSISRVHEQYF
NA	TRBV18	NA	TRBJ2-5	TGTGCCAGCTCACCACCTTCCGGGGAGACCCAGTACTTC	CASSPPSGETQYF
NA	TRBV6-5	TRBD1	TRBJ1-2	TGTGCCAGCAGCCTCGACAGGGGGCCGGGTGGCTACACCTTC	CASSLDRGPGGYTF
NA	TRBV30	NA	TRBJ2-7	TGTGCCTGGACCAGGGACTTATCCTACGAGCAGTACTTC	CAWTRDLSYEQYF
NA	TRBV2	NA	TRBJ2-5	TGTGCCGGCAGAGGGGACCAAGAGACCCAGTACTTC	CAGRGDQETQYF
NA	TRBV19	TRBD1	TRBJ1-1	TGTGCCAGTACCTCCCCACAGGGGGTTTTGAACACTGAAGCTTTCTTT	CASTSPQGVLNTEAFF
NA	TRBV10-3	NA	TRBJ2-2	TGTGCCATCAGTGGCTCGTCCGGGGAGCTGTTTTTT	CAISGSSGELFF
NA	TRBV18	NA	TRBJ2-7	TGTGCCAGCTCATCCCCGGGGACCCCCTACGAGCAGTACTTC	CASSSPGTPYEQYF
NA	TRBV9	NA	TRBJ2-7	TGTGCCAGCAGCTCCCAGGGGCTAGAATCCTACGAGCAGTACTTC	CASSSQGLESYEQYF
NA	TRBV7-9	NA	TRBJ2-5	TGTGCCAGCAGCTTAACGACAGCTATCCAAGAGACCCAGTACTTC	CASSLTTAIQETQYF
NA	TRBV4-3	TRBD1	TRBJ1-1	TGCGCCAGCAGCCAAGACGGGACAGGGGGTAATACTGAAGCTTTCTTT	CASSQDGTGGNTEAFF
NA	TRBV5-1	TRBD2	TRBJ2-7	TGCGCCAGCAGCTTGCACGGCGGGAGTTACGAGCAGTACTTC	CASSLHGGSYEQYF
NA	TRBV5-1	NA	TRBJ2-7	TGCGCCAGCAGTAGGTCGGACAGTTCCTACGAGCAGTACTTC	CASSRSDSSYEQYF
NA	TRBV2	NA	TRBJ1-2	TGTGCCAGCAGTGAGGGAGGGTATGGCTACACCTTC	CASSEGGYGYTF
NA	TRBV19	TRBD2	TRBJ2-3	TGTGCCAGTAGTATGTCACGGGGACTAGCGGGAGTAGCAGATACGCAGTATTTT	CASSMSRGLAGVADTQYF
NA	TRBV5-4	TRBD2	TRBJ2-7	TGTGCCAGCAGCTTGACTAGCGGGGACTACGAGCAGTACTTC	CASSLTSGDYEQYF
NA	TRBV5-1	TRBD1	TRBJ1-3	TGCGCCAGCAGCGCGGGACAGGGTTTGTACACCATATATTTT	CASSAGQGLYTIYF
NA	TRBV2	NA	TRBJ2-7	TGTGCCAGCAGTCCGGGCCGGGGGGGACAGGGTTCCTACGAGCAGTACTTC	CASSPGRGGQGSYEQYF